This T cell receptor (beta chain) came from a study of T-cell reconstitution after alpha-beta-depleted transplantation in children. This clonotype was seen many times. Its specificity is unknown. TCRbeta library preparation incorporated unique molecular identifiers. TCRdb passed the PCR reads through MiXCR, listing each CDR3 protein once. Found here are about 160,000 distinct CDR3 sequences, 11% of them singletons; the top ten hold around 14%. The germline CDR1 and CDR2 sequences are MGHRA and YSYEKL. The CDR3 extends over 14 amino acids. V shed 1 base, J shed 8 bases, and the junction held 7 bases outside the gene matches. Broader study findings: It was reported that alpha-beta T cells came from several hundred expanded graft clones (about two months after transplant). Newly generated T cells supplied most T-cell counts and diversity one year post-transplant. It was surviving recipient T cells and thymic progenitors that gave some patients high TCRbeta diversity at day 60.

This chain links TRBV4-1 with TRBJ1-1; 7 bases are shared with TRBD1. The sample was PBMCs, taken before TCRalphabeta/CD19-depleted stem cell transplant. The sequence came from a boy between 2 and 10 years old with acute myeloid leukemia, due to receive a stem cell transplant. This chain's CDR3 is CASSQGSTGYEAFF. As DNA, the CDR3 is TGCGCCAGCAGCCAAGGGTCGACAGGGTACGAAGCTTTCTTT.